These T cell receptor beta chains were read from a single sample in a study of T cell responses to AZD1222 COVID-19 vaccine. Assay: immunoSEQ multiplex PCR; the TCRdb copy retains only in-frame clones and omits some. There are about 70,000 clones in the sample; 85% occur only once, and around 21% lies in the top ten. Sequenced here: peripheral blood, sampled on day 0 of AZD1222 vaccination. These receptors all stem from an adult in good health. Each CDR3 is given with its conserved first and last residue. A D gene is named only where the DNA matches it firmly. Rows may omit the clone size; those that give it use once, few, many or a size class.

TRBV7-9	.	TRBJ1-5	.	TGTGCCAGCAGCCGCGCCGGGGGCAATCAGCCCCAGCATTTT	CASSRAGGNQPQHF
TRBV7-9	.	TRBJ2-3	.	TGTGCCAGCAGCACCCTCCCGACAGGCACAGATACGCAGTATTTT	CASSTLPTGTDTQYF
TRBV19	.	TRBJ2-2	once	TGTGCCAGTAGTATAGCCCCGAACACCGGGGAGCTGTTTTTT	CASSIAPNTGELFF
TRBV7-8	TRBD1	TRBJ1-2	.	TGTGCCAGCAGCTTAGCGATGGAGGGGGCCGGCTACACCTTC	CASSLAMEGAGYTF
TRBV25-1	.	TRBJ2-1	.	TGTGCCAGCAGTGAACTGGGGACGTACAATGAGCAGTTCTTC	CASSELGTYNEQFF
TRBV3-1/TRBV3-2	.	TRBJ1-4	.	TGTGCCAGCAGCCAAACAAGGGACTTACACGAAAAACTGTTTTTT	CASSQTRDLHEKLFF
TRBV19	TRBD2	TRBJ2-2	.	TGTGCCAGTATCCCCCCGGGGGGGCATACCGGGGAGCTGTTTTTT	CASIPPGGHTGELFF
TRBV2	.	TRBJ1-1	.	TGTGCCAGCAGTCCAACCGCTATTGAAGCTTTCTTT	CASSPTAIEAFF
TRBV9	.	TRBJ2-2	.	TGTGCCAGCAGCGTCGATAAGGGCGGGGCGAACACCGGGGAGCTGTTTTTT	CASSVDKGGANTGELFF
TRBV2	.	TRBJ2-7	few	TGTGCCAGCAGCCCAAGGACTACTCACAGCTACGAGCAGTACTTC	CASSPRTTHSYEQYF
TRBV4-2	.	TRBJ1-5	medium-sized	TGTGCCAGCAGCCCGGAAGGGATTCAGCCCCAGCATTTT	CASSPEGIQPQHF
TRBV18	.	TRBJ2-7	few	TGTGCCAGCTCACCAGAGACGGGTTACGAGCAGTACTTC	CASSPETGYEQYF
TRBV5-1	.	TRBJ1-1	.	TGCGCCAGCAGCTTGGAAGGGATCTCCCCCGTAGCTGAAGCTTTCTTT	CASSLEGISPVAEAFF
TRBV15	TRBD1	TRBJ2-3	.	TGTGCCACCAGCAGAGGGTCCGGGACAGGATATACAGATACGCAGTATTTT	CATSRGSGTGYTDTQYF
TRBV5-1	.	TRBJ1-3	few	TGCGCCAGCAGCCCGGGACTTGCTGGAAACACCATATATTTT	CASSPGLAGNTIYF
TRBV19	.	TRBJ1-1	.	TGTGCCAGTAGCTTTTACTCAGGGGCCGGGGGCACTGAAGCTTTCTTT	CASSFYSGAGGTEAFF
TRBV28	.	TRBJ1-2	.	TGTGCCAGCAGCCTTCGGTCAGGCTATGGCTACACCTTC	CASSLRSGYGYTF
TRBV6-6	.	TRBJ1-2	once	TGTGCCAGCAGTTACCAACAGCACTATGGCTACACCTTC	CASSYQQHYGYTF
TRBV27	.	TRBJ1-1	few	TGTGCCAGCAGTTTGGGTGCAGGGAACACTGAAGCTTTCTTT	CASSLGAGNTEAFF
TRBV27	TRBD1	TRBJ2-3	.	TGTGCCAGCAGTCGAGTAGGGACAGGGCTCACAGATACGCAGTATTTT	CASSRVGTGLTDTQYF
TRBV27	TRBD2	TRBJ2-1	.	TGTGCCAGCAGTTCCACCGGGACTAGCGGGATCAGAACCTACAATGAGCAGTTCTTC	CASSSTGTSGIRTYNEQFF
TRBV5-1	TRBD1	TRBJ1-2	.	TGCGCCAGCAGCTTGGACACAGGGGTCTATGGCTACACCTTC	CASSLDTGVYGYTF
TRBV12-3/TRBV12-4	TRBD1	TRBJ1-2	.	TGTGCCATACAGGGGAGGAACTATGGCTACACCTTC	CAIQGRNYGYTF
TRBV5-4	TRBD2	TRBJ2-5	.	TGTGCCAGCAGTCAAAGACTAGCGGTACTCCAAGAGACCCAGTACTTC	CASSQRLAVLQETQYF